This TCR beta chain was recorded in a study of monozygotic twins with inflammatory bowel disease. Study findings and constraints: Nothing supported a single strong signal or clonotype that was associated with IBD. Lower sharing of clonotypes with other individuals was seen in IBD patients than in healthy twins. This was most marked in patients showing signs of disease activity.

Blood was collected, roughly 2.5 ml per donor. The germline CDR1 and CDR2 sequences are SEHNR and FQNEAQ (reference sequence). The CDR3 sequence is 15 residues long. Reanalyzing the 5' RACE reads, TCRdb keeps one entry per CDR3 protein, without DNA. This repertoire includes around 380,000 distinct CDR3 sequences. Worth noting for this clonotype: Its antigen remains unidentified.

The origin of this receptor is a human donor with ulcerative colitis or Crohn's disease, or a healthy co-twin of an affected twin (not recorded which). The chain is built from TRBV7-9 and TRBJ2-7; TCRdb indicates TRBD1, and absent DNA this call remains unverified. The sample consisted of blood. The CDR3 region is CASSLRAGAIHEQYF.